Detailed here is one T cell receptor (beta chain). This clonotype was observed a handful of times. Its antigen remains undetermined. Base qualities are missing; no much larger clone stands one base away. These data originate in a study of human T cells and chemical hapten exposure (dated by TCRdb to the early 2020s). Describing the broader study: For sensitization, 2% DPC in acetone was applied to a roughly 2 cm by roughly 2 cm area of upper inner arm skin. The mostly female patient cohort included alopecia areata with under or over 50% scalp involvement, alopecia totalis and alopecia universalis. Patch tests used Finn chambers with 0.01% DPC on the upper back, scored after 6 days by International Contact Dermatitis Research Group standards. Patients additionally received weekly therapeutic DPC doses to the scalp throughout the roughly 25-week study period. Blood was sampled from patients pre-sensitization (week 0) and at 2, 6 and about 24 weeks after DPC sensitization. The study tracked peripheral blood TCR repertoire changes in vivo during primary and secondary sensitization to the hapten diphenylcyclopropenone (DPC) in alopecia patients. Nearly 30 alopecia patients gave blood for TCR sequencing at one to four time points (pre-sensitization, 2, 6 and 24 weeks). Libraries were pooled for sequencing, and per-sample TCR yields varied mainly because of small differences in library volumes within the pool.

Interpreted using the paper, the time point label stands for: patch test 3, about 24 weeks after DPC sensitization. The treatment or condition label, read with the paper, signifies: therapeutic diphenylcyclopropenone sensitization with weekly scalp DPC. Blood at each patch-test visit was drawn before the patch test was applied. To be eligible, patients had to be aged 18 to 70, diagnosed with alopecia and judged suitable for DPC therapy, while pregnant patients were excluded. Unfractionated whole blood was collected in Tempus Blood RNA tubes, and total RNA was extracted from that blood. What the research found in general, with its limitations: All patients had alopecia, a presumed autoimmune disease, so their immune response might differ from that of healthy individuals. After repeated subsampling, changes were observed in the strength of the expansion versus patch-test correlation and in the threshold at which the correlation became significant. The number of PT1 expanded TCRs positively correlated with patch test score, significant at thresholds 8, 16 and 32 but not 4. Expanded TCRs formed significantly more large CDR3 similarity clusters than pre-sensitization or healthy control sets, consistent with antigen-driven responses. DPC sensitization did not change how many TCRs were above 1 in 1000 frequency, and no evidence was found of alterations in global repertoire structure.

Its CDR3 holds 15 amino acids, cysteine through phenylalanine. The only DNA kept is the CDR3, 45 bases in frame from the first base. Relative to germline, V is 8 bases shorter and J is 3 bases shorter, with 20 bases between their ends. CDR1 and CDR2 (DFQATT, SNEGSKA) derive from the germline V gene (reference sequence). Library preparation employed RACE. The sequencing machine was a NextSeq 500. During library preparation, unique molecular identifiers were attached to individual cDNA molecules so that TCRs could be counted quantitatively and reproducibly. Both TCR alpha and TCR beta chains were sequenced from each blood RNA sample. Processing in the source paper ran as follows. A median of about 87,000 TCRs per sample was observed, with a range of roughly 20,000 to 750,000. V, J and CDR3 annotation of the TCR reads was performed with the Decombinator software suite. To make PS versus PT1 abundance plots, every sample was subsampled to the same number of TCRs (28,000). Expanded TCRs were defined as absent before sensitization and observed at least eight times at the 2-week time point. In-frame beta chains were kept once TCRdb had trimmed the public reads at Q25 with fastp and called clones with MiXCR. One record per CDR3 amino acid sequence lists the most common genes and DNA. The V and J calls follow TCRdb's processing rather than the paper's. Recorded for this sample are about 190,000 distinct CDR3 sequences; around 25% of them occurred a single time. The ten largest account for 2.5% of the sample.

This receptor was taken from a woman aged 40 to 50 with alopecia areata. Some clones in this sample may be carry-over from other donors' samples. The rearrangement joined TRBV20-1 to TRBJ1-5, with TRBD1 as a weak D call on 5 bases. This sample comprised whole blood, obtained in connection with sensitization to the hapten diphenylcyclopropenone (DPC). The CDR3 region: CSTPGGEGINQPQHF. At the DNA level, the sequence is TGCAGTACTCCTGGGGGGGAGGGGATCAATCAGCCCCAGCATTTT.